This entry lists 4 T cell receptor beta chains sequenced from one sample in a study of blood T cell dynamics during melanoma immunotherapy. Documented time point: week 3, after first cycle of checkpoint inhibitor. TCRdb's copy holds only in-frame clones and misses some; the assay was immunoSEQ multiplex PCR. This repertoire shows about 11,000 clones, around 80% found once; its top ten account for 20% to 25%. Sequencing was performed on blood, taken from a patient treated with checkpoint blockade. The receptors come from a human donor with melanoma.

The J gene is TRBJ2-3, the V gene TRBV7-3; 9 bases align to TRBD2. Germline V gene sequence: CDR1 SGHTA, CDR2 FQGTGA. CDR3 length equals 15 residues. The V segment lost 3 bases and the J segment 2 bases; nucleotides outside the gene matches: 3. This chain's CDR3 is CASSFSGSPTDTQYF. The CDR3 nucleotides read TGTGCCAGCAGCTTTAGCGGGAGCCCCACAGATACGCAGTATTTT.

The CDR3 sequence is CASSEGHGSTDTQYF. The CDR3 DNA sequence: TGTGCCAGCAGTGAAGGTCATGGAAGCACAGATACGCAGTATTTT. The rearrangement uses TRBV2 and TRBJ2-3; D is undetermined. The CDR3 covers 15 residues. Germline V gene sequence: CDR1 SNHLY, CDR2 FYNNEI. V shed 1 base and J shed 0 bases, with 8 bases lying between them.

The rearrangement joins TRBV5-4 to TRBJ2-5, with 12 bases identical to TRBD2. The J call is doubtful: the DNA matches TRBJ2-7 better. The CDR3 is 15 amino acids. CDR1 is SGHNT and CDR2 is YYREEE in the germline V gene (reference sequence). In DNA, the CDR3 is TGTGCCAGCAGCATGACTAGCGGGAGTTTCTACGAGCAGTACTTC. It yields the protein CASSMTSGSFYEQYF.

The genes are TRBV4-2 and TRBJ1-1; 7 nucleotides match TRBD1. V dropped 5 bases and J dropped 4; count of bases not matched to a gene: 7. This CDR3 is 14 amino acids long. CDR1 is LGHNA, CDR2 YNFKEQ, per germline. The CDR3 region is CASSSQGGSTEAFF. CDR3 in DNA: TGTGCCAGCAGCTCCCAGGGGGGAAGCACTGAAGCTTTCTTT.